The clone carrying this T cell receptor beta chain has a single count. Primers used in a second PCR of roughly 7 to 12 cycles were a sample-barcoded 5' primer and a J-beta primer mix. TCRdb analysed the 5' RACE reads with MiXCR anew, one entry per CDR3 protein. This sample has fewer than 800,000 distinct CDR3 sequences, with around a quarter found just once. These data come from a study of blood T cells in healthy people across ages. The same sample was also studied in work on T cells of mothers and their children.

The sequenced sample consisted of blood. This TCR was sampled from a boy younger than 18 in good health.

The CDR3: CASSLNYRDEQFF. CDR3 DNA sequence: TGCGCCAGCAGCCTGAACTACAGGGATGAGCAGTTCTTC. The genes are TRBV4-1 and TRBJ2-1, with D perhaps matching TRBD1 (6 bases). Germline CDR1 reads MGHRA; CDR2 reads YSYEKL. This CDR3 has 13 amino acids. The V gene lost 4 bases and the J gene lost 8 bases, with 12 bases spanning the gap.